What follows are 3 T cell receptor beta chains derived from one specimen sequenced in a study of T cell responses to AZD1222 COVID-19 vaccine (dated by TCRdb to about 2021). Preparation of the library involved the immunoSEQ multiplex PCR assay. Not all clones reach the TCRdb copy of this immuneACCESS table, which keeps in-frame sequences only. Checked studies attribute under half of the gap to unresolved V genes and leave the rest unexplained. Recorded for this sample are roughly 53,000 clones; around 85% of them occurred a single time. The ten largest clones take up roughly a fifth of the sample. Reading the label with the study, this specimen's time point is: baseline before first vaccination. This specimen's treatment or condition label, per the study, means: meningococcal conjugate vaccine given as trial control. The starting material was peripheral blood, obtained on day 0 of MenACWY control vaccination. These receptors all stem from an adult in good health.

The gene calls are TRBV4-1 and TRBJ2-7; 12 bases are a match to TRBD1. The CDR3 sequence is 16 residues long. V lost 3 bases to trimming and J lost 5 bases; unmatched junction nucleotides: 8. Germline loops: CDR1 MGHRA, CDR2 YSYEKL. CDR3 DNA: TGCGCCAGCAGCCACAGGGACAGGGGGCGGACGGACGAGCAGTACTTC. Translation: CASSHRDRGRTDEQYF.

For the CDR3, the DNA is TGTGCCACCAGTGACTCCTCCGGACAGGTCTACAATGAGCAGTTCTTC. Its translation: CATSDSSGQVYNEQFF. This chain joins TRBV24-1 and TRBJ2-1; 7 bases are shared with TRBD1. V lost 4 bases, J lost 3 bases, and 8 bases stayed unmatched. From germline, CDR1 is KGHDR and CDR2 SFDVKD. The length of the CDR3 is 16 residues.

The chain carries TRBV6-6 and TRBJ2-2; possible D gene TRBD2, 5 bases. Germline V lookup: CDR1 MNHNY, CDR2 SVGAGI (reference sequence). Between the trimmed V and J ends, which lost 5 bases and 5 bases, there was a span of 12 bases. CDR3 length: 14 amino acids. The CDR3 DNA reads TGTGCCAGCAGTACCGGTAGCGCAACCGGGGAGCTGTTTTTT. Translated: CASSTGSATGELFF.